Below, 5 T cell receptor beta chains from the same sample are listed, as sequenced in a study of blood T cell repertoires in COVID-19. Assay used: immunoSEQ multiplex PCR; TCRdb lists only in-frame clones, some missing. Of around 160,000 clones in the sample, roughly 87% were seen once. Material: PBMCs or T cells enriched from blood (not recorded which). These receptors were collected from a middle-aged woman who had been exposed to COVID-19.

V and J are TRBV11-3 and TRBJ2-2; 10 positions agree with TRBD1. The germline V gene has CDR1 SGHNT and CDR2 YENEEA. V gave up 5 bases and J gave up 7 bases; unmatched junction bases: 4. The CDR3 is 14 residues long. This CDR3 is CASSRDRGGGELFF. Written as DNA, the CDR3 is TGTGCCAGCAGCAGGGACAGGGGAGGCGGGGAGCTGTTTTTT.

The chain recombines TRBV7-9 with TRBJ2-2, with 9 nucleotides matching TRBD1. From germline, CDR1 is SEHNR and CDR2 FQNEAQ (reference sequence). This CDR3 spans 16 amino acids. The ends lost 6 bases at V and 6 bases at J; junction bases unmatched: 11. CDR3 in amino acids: CASRPPGQGSAGELFF. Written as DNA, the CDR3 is TGTGCCAGCAGGCCGCCGGGACAGGGAAGCGCCGGGGAGCTGTTTTTT.

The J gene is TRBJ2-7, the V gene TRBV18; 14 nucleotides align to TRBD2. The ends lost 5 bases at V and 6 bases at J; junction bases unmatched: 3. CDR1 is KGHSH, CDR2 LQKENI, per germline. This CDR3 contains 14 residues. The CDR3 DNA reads TGTGCCAGCTCATCAGGGACTAGCGGGAGCGAGCAGTACTTC. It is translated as CASSSGTSGSEQYF.

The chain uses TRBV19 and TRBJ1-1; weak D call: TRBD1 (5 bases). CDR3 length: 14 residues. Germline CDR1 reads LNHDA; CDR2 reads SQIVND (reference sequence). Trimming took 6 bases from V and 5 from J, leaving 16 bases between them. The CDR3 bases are TGTGCCAGTAGAGGGCAGGGAGGAAGGACTGAAGCTTTCTTT. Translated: CASRGQGGRTEAFF.

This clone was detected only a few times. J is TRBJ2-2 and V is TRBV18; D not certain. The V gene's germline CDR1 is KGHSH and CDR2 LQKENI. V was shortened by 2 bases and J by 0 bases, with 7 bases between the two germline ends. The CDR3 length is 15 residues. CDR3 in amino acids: CASSPAGSNTGELFF. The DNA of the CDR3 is TGTGCCAGCTCACCAGCCGGGTCGAACACCGGGGAGCTGTTTTTT. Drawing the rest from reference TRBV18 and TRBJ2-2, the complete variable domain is NAGVMQNPRHLVRRRGQEARLRCSPMKGHSHVYWYRQLPEEGLKFMVYLQKENIIDESGMPKERFSAEFPKEGPSILRIQQVVRGDSAAYFCASSPAGSNTGELFFGEGSRLTVL.